The rows below give T cell receptor beta chains drawn from one sample of a study of a mutant IDH1 vaccine in newly diagnosed glioma. TCRdb keeps only in-frame clones here, not all; method: immunoSEQ multiplex PCR. This table has tens of thousands of clones, roughly four fifths appearing once. No antigen is known for these receptors. The sample in question was PBMCs, obtained from a glioma patient whose treatment included an IDH1 peptide vaccine. Every receptor here comes from a man aged 35 to 55 with glioma. CDR3s include the opening cysteine and the closing phenylalanine or tryptophan.

j_gene | v_gene | CDR3aa
TRBJ2-1 | TRBV6-6 | CASSYTGTGGPNEQFF
TRBJ1-5 | TRBV7-2 | CASSLAPGAISNQPQHF
TRBJ1-2 | TRBV19 | CASSPITGRADGYTF
TRBJ2-5 | TRBV9 | CASSVATREGTQYF
TRBJ2-4 | TRBV7-2 | CASSTPAGAKNIQYF
TRBJ2-3 | TRBV4-2 | CASSQAAGGQGDTQYF
TRBJ2-4 | TRBV7-2 | CASSLEMAGGPKNIQYF
TRBJ1-5 | TRBV6-5 | CASSRTGNQPQHF
TRBJ2-7 | TRBV7-2 | CASSLALGQGASWSSYEQYF
TRBJ2-3 | TRBV6-5 | CASSLGDTQYF
TRBJ1-1 | TRBV5-6 | CASSLAPGQGIPEAFF
TRBJ2-1 | TRBV7-2 | CASSSRRNNEQFF
. | TRBV9 | CASSVSGNYEQYF
TRBJ1-6 | TRBV6-5 | CASSYVPVANSPLHF
TRBJ1-5 | TRBV11-2 | CASSLGDQPQHF
TRBJ2-5 | TRBV2 | CASSQLSPPDF
TRBJ2-7 | TRBV11-3 | CASSLVAGEQYF